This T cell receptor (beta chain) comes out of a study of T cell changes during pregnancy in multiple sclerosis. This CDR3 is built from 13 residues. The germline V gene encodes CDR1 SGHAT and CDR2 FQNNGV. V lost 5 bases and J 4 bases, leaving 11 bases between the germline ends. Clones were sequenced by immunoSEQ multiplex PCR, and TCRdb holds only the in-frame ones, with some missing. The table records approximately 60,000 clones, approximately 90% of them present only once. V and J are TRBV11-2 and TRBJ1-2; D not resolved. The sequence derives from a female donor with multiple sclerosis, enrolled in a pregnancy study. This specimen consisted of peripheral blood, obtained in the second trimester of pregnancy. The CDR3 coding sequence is TGTGCCAGCAGCCCAACCGAGGGCTATGGCTACACCTTC. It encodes CASSPTEGYGYTF.